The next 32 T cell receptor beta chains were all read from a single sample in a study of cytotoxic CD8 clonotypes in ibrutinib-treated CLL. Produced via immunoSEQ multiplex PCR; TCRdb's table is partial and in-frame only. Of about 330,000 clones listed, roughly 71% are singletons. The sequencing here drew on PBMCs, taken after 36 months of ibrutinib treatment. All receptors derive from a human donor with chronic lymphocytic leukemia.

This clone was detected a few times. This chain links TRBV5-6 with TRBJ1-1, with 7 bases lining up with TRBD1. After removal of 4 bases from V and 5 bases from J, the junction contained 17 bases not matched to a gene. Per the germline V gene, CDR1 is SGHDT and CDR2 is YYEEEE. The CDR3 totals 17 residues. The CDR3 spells CASSPTIDRERSTEAFF. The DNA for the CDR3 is TGTGCCAGCAGCCCGACTATAGACAGGGAGAGGAGTACTGAAGCTTTCTTT.

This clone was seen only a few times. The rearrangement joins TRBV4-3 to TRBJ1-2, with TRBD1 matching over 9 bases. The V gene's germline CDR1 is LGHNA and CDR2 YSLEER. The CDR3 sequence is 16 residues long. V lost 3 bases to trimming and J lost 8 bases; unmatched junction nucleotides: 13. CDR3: CASSQELTGGRGGYTF. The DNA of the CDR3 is TGCGCCAGCAGCCAGGAACTCACAGGGGGCAGGGGCGGCTACACCTTC.

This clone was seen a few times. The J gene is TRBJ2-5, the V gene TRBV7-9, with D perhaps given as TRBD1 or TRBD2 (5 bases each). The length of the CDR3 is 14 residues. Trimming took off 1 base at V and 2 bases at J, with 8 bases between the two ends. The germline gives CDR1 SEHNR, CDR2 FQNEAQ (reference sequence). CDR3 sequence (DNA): TGTGCCAGCAGCTTAGTCGGGGCGCAAGAGACCCAGTACTTC. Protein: CASSLVGAQETQYF. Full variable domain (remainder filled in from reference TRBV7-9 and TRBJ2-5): DTGVSQNPRHKITKRGQNVTFRCDPISEHNRLYWYRQTLGQGPEFLTYFQNEAQLEKSRLLSDRFSAERPKGSFSTLEIQRTEQGDSAMYLCASSLVGAQETQYFGPGTRLLVL.

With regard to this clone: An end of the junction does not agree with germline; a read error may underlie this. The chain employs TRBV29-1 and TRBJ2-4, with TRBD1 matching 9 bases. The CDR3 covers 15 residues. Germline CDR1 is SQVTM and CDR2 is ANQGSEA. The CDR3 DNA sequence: TGCAGCGTGGAAGGGGTACAGGGGGCAGGAAACATTCAGTACTTC. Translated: CSVEGVQGAGNIQYF.

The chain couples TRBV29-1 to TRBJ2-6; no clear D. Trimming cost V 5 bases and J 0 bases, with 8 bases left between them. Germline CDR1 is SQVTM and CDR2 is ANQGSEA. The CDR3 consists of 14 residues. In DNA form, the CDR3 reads TGCAGCGTTCGGCAGAACTCTGGGGCCAACGTCCTGACTTTC. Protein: CSVRQNSGANVLTF.

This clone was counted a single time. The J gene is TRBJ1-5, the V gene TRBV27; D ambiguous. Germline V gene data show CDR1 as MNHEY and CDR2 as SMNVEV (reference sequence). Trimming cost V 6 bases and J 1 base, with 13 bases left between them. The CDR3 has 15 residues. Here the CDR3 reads CASRQTMRSNQPQHF. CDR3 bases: TGTGCCAGCAGACAAACAATGAGAAGCAATCAGCCCCAGCATTTT.

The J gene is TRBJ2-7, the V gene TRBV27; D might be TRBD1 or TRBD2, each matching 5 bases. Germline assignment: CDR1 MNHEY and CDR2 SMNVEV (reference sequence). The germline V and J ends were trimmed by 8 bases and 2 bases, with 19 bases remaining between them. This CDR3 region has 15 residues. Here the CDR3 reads CASGPGPTSAYEQYF. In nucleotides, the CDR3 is TGTGCCAGCGGACCGGGACCTACTAGTGCCTACGAGCAGTACTTC.

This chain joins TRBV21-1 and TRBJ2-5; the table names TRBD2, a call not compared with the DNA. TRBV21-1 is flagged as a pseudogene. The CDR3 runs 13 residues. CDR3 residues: CASWNCTGETQYF. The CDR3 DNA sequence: TGTGCCAGCTGGAATTGCACGGGAGAGACCCAGTACTTC.

The CDR3 sequence: CASSYSGRSPLHF. CDR3 DNA sequence: TGTGCCAGCAGTTACTCGGGGCGATCACCCCTCCACTTT. V usage is TRBV6-5 and J usage is TRBJ1-6, with D perhaps matching TRBD1 (5 bases). The germline gives CDR1 MNHEY, CDR2 SVGAGI. The CDR3 loop spans 13 amino acids. Trimming shortened V by 0 bases and J by 10 bases, and 7 bases separated the two germline ends.

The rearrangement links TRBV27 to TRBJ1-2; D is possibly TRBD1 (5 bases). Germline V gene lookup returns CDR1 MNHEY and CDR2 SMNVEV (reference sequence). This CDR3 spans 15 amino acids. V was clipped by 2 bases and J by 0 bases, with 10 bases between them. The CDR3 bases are TGTGCCAGCAGTTTAAGGGACGGTGCTAACTATGGCTACACCTTC. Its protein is CASSLRDGANYGYTF.

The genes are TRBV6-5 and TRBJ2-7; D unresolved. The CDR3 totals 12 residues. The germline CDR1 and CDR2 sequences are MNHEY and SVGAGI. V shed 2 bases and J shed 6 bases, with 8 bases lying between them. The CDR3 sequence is CASSYDLSEQYF. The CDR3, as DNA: TGTGCCAGCAGTTACGATCTGAGCGAGCAGTACTTC.

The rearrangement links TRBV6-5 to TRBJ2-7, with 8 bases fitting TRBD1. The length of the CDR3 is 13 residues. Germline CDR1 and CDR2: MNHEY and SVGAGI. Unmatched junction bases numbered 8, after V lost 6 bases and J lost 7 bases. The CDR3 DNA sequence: TGTGCCAGCAGGCGGGGACAGGCGGGGGAGCAGTACTTC. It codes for CASRRGQAGEQYF.

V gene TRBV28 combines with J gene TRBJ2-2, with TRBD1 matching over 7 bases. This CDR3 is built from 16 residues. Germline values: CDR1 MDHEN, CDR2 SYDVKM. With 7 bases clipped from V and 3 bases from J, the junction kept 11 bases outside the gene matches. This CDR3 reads CASTTLRDSYTGELFF. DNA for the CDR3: TGTGCCAGCACGACTCTCCGGGACAGCTACACCGGGGAGCTGTTTTTT. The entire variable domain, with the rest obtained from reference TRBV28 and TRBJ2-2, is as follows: DVKVTQSSRYLVKRTGEKVFLECVQDMDHENMFWYRQDPGLGLRLIYFSYDVKMKEKGDIPEGYSVSREKKERFSLILESASTNQTSMYLCASTTLRDSYTGELFFGEGSRLTVL.

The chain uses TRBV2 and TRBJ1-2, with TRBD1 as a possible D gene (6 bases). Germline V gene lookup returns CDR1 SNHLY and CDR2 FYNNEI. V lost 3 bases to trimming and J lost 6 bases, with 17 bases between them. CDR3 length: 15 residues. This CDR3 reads CASSEGSEGVDGYTF. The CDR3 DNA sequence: TGTGCCAGCAGTGAGGGCTCTGAGGGGGTGGATGGCTACACCTTC.

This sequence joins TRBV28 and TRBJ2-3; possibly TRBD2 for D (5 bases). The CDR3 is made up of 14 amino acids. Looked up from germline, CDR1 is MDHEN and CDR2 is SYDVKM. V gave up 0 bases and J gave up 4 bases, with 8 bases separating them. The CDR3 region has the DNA TGTGCCAGCAGTTTATGGGCGGAGGCAGATACGCAGTATTTT. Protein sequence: CASSLWAEADTQYF.

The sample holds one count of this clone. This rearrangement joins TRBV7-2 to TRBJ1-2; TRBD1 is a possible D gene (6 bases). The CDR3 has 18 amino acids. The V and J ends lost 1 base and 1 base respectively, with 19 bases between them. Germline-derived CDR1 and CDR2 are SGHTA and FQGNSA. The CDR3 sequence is CASSLEGGRGHVNYGYTF. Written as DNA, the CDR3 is TGTGCCAGCAGCTTAGAGGGCGGCAGGGGCCATGTTAACTATGGCTACACCTTC.

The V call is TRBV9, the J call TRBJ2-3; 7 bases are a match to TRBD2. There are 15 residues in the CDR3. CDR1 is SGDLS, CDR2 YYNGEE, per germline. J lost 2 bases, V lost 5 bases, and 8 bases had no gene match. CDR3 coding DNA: TGTGCCAGCAGACCGACTAGCCTCTCCACAGATACGCAGTATTTT. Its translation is CASRPTSLSTDTQYF.

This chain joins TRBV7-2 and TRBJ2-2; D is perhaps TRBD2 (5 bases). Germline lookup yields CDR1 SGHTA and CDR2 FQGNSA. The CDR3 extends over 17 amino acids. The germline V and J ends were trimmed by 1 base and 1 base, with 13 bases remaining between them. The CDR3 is CASSLDVQAVNTGELFF. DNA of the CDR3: TGTGCCAGCAGCTTAGACGTTCAAGCGGTGAACACCGGGGAGCTGTTTTTT.

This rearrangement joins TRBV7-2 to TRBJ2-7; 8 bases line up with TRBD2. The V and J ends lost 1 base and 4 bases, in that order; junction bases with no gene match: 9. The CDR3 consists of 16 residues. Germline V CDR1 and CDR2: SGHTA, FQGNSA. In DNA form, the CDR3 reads TGTGCCAGCAGCTTAGAAGGACGGGGACTAGTGTACGAGCAGTACTTC. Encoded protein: CASSLEGRGLVYEQYF.

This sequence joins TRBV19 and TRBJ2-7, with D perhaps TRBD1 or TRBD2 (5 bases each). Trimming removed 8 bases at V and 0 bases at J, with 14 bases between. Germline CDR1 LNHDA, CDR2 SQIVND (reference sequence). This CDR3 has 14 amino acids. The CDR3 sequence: CASARDPSSYEQYF. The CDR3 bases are TGTGCCAGTGCCCGGGACCCGAGCTCCTACGAGCAGTACTTC.

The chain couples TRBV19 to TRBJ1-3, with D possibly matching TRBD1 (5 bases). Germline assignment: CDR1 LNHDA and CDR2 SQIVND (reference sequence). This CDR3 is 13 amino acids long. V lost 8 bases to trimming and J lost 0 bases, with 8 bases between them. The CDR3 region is CASAQDSGNTIYF. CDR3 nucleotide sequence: TGTGCCAGTGCACAGGACTCTGGAAACACCATATATTTT.

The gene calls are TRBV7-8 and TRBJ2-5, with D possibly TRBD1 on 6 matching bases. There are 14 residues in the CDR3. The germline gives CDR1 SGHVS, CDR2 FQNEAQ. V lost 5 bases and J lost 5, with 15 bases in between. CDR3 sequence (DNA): TGTGCCAGCAGCCCCCGGGACACCGAGGAGACCCAGTACTTC. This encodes CASSPRDTEETQYF.

CDR3 DNA sequence: TGTGCCAGCTCCCTTGGCGGGGGCTCCCTCTACGAGCAGTACTTC. Its protein is CASSLGGGSLYEQYF. This chain joins TRBV27 and TRBJ2-7, with a possible D match to TRBD2 (7 bases). Trimming cost V 8 bases and J 3 bases, with 20 bases left between them. CDR1 and CDR2 from the germline V gene are MNHEY and SMNVEV (reference sequence). CDR3 length equals 15 residues.

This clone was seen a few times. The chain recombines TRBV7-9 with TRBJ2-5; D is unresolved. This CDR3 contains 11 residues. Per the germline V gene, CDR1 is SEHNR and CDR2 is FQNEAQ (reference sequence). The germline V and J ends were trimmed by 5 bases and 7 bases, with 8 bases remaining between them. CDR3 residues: CASSHSGTQYF. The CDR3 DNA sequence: TGTGCCAGCAGCCACTCTGGGACCCAGTACTTC.

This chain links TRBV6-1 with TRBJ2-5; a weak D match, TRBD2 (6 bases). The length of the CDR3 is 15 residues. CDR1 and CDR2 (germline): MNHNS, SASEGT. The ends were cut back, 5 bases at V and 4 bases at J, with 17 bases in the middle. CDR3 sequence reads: CASSPGTSWGETQYF. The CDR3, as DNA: TGTGCCAGCAGTCCCGGGACTTCCTGGGGAGAGACCCAGTACTTC.

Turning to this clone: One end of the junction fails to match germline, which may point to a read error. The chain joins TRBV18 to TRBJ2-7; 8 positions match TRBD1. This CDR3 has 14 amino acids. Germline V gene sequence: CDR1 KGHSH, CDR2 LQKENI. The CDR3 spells CASSPRQGLGEQYF. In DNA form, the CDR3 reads TGTGCCAGCTCCCCACGACAGGGGTTGGGGGAGCAGTACTTC.

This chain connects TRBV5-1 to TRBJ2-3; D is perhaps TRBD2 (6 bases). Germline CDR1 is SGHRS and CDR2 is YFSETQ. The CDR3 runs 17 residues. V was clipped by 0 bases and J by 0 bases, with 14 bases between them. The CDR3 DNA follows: TGCGCCAGCAGCTTGGAAGTGTTGGAGGGTAGCACAGATACGCAGTATTTT. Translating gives CASSLEVLEGSTDTQYF.

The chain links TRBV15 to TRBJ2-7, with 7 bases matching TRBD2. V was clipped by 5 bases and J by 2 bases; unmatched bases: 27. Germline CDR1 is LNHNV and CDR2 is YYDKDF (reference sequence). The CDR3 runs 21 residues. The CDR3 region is CATSSNWLDTLDTSEPYEQYF. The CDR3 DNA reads TGTGCCACCAGCTCGAATTGGCTGGATACATTAGACACTAGCGAGCCCTACGAGCAGTACTTC.

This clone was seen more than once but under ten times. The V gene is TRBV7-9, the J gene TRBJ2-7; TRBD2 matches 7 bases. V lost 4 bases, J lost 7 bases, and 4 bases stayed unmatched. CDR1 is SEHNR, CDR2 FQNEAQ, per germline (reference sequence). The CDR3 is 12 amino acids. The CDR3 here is CASSSGRVEQYF. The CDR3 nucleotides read TGTGCCAGCAGCTCAGGGAGGGTGGAGCAGTACTTC. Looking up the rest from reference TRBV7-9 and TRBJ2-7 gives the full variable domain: DTGVSQNPRHKITKRGQNVTFRCDPISEHNRLYWYRQTLGQGPEFLTYFQNEAQLEKSRLLSDRFSAERPKGSFSTLEIQRTEQGDSAMYLCASSSGRVEQYFGPGTRLTVT.

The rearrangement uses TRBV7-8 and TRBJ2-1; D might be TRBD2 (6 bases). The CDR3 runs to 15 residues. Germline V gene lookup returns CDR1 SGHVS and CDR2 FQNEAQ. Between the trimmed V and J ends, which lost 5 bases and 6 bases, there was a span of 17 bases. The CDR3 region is CASSRGLYALNEQFF. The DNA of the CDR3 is TGTGCCAGCAGCCGCGGACTATATGCCCTCAATGAGCAGTTCTTC.

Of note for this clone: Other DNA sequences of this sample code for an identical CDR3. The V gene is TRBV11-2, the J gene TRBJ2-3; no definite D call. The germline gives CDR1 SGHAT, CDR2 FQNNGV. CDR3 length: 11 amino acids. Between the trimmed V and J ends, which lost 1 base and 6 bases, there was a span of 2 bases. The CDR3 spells CASSLGDTQYF. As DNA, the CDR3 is TGTGCCAGCAGCTTAGGGGATACGCAGTATTTT.

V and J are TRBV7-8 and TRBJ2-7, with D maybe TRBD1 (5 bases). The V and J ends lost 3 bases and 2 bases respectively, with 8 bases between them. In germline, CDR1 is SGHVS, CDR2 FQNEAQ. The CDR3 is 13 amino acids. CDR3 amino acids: CASSLGQPYEQYF. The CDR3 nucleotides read TGTGCCAGCAGCTTGGGGCAGCCCTACGAGCAGTACTTC.